The 31 T cell receptor beta chains below all came from one sample that was sequenced in a study of vaccination and CD4 T cells after COVID-19. Sample treatment: approximately nine-day PBMC culture with coronavirus spike peptide pools or control peptides (ViraFEST assay). With the Oncomine TCR Beta short-read assay, DNA from cultured CD4+ T cells was sequenced. TCRdb reanalysed the PCR reads using MiXCR and keeps one entry per CDR3 protein. Among some 13,000 distinct CDR3 sequences listed, around a quarter were seen once. Their cognate antigens are unknown. Sample: CD4+ T cells from blood, cultured in vitro. All receptors derive from a human donor who had recovered from COVID-19.

This clonotype is medium-sized in the sample. V and J are TRBV2 and TRBJ1-5; D call uncertain. The CDR3 runs 15 residues. V gave up 4 bases and J gave up 6 bases, with 16 bases separating them. Germline CDR1 is SNHLY and CDR2 is FYNNEI. CDR3 amino acids: CASSGDTGLGQPQHF. The CDR3 nucleotides are TGTGCCAGCAGTGGAGACACTGGACTGGGTCAGCCCCAGCATTTT. Using reference TRBV2 and TRBJ1-5 for the parts outside the CDR3, the full variable domain is EPEVTQTPSHQVTQMGQEVILRCVPISNHLYFYWYRQILGQKVEFLVSFYNNEISEKSEIFDDQFSVERPDGSNFTLKIRSTKLEDSAMYFCASSGDTGLGQPQHFGDGTRLSIL.

This clonotype is medium-sized. The rearrangement joins TRBV27 to TRBJ1-2, with 9 bases that match TRBD1. V shed 4 bases, J shed 2 bases, and the junction held 5 bases outside the gene matches. Germline CDR1 MNHEY, CDR2 SMNVEV (reference sequence). CDR3 length equals 15 residues. The CDR3 region is CASSSGQGMNYGYTF. The CDR3 DNA reads as TGTGCCAGCAGTTCGGGACAGGGAATGAACTATGGCTACACCTTC.

This chain connects TRBV6-2 or TRBV6-3 to TRBJ2-5; tentatively, D is TRBD2 (6 bases). The CDR3 consists of 13 residues. Germline assignment: CDR1 MNHEY and CDR2 SVGEGT. The V end was cut by 6 bases, the J end by 5 bases, with 13 bases between. The CDR3 nucleotides read TGTGCCAGCAGCCCGACTAGAGCGGAGACCCAGTACTTC. Protein: CASSPTRAETQYF.

The rearrangement uses TRBV5-1 and TRBJ1-1; 8 nucleotides line up with TRBD1. Germline loops: CDR1 SGHRS, CDR2 YFSETQ. This CDR3 has 15 amino acids. V lost 0 bases to trimming and J lost 6 bases; unmatched junction nucleotides: 7. The CDR3 here is CASSLGTGQGPEAFF. The CDR3 DNA reads as TGCGCCAGCAGCTTGGGGACAGGGCAGGGTCCTGAAGCTTTCTTT.

This clonotype was counted between two and nine times. J is TRBJ1-2 and V is TRBV30, with TRBD1 matching over 9 bases. The V gene's germline CDR1 is GTSNPN and CDR2 SVGIG (reference sequence). V trimming: 3 bases; J trimming: 6 bases; junction bases outside the gene matches: 11. The CDR3 sequence is 15 residues long. The CDR3 DNA reads as TGTGCCTGGAGATACGCCGGGACAGGGACTAATGGCTACACCTTC. This sequence encodes CAWRYAGTGTNGYTF.

By frequency in the sample, this clonotype is medium-sized. The V call is TRBV27, the J call TRBJ1-5; D remains unclear. CDR3 length equals 16 residues. Trimming cost V 5 bases and J 3 bases, with 17 bases left between them. Germline V gene data show CDR1 as MNHEY and CDR2 as SMNVEV (reference sequence). Written as DNA, the CDR3 is TGTGCCAGCAGTCCCACCCCGGCGGTATCCAATCAGCCCCAGCATTTT. The encoded protein is CASSPTPAVSNQPQHF.

The rearrangement joins TRBV4-2 to TRBJ2-1, with 11 bases lining up with TRBD2. Germline CDR1 is LGHNA and CDR2 is YNFKEQ. The CDR3 is 18 residues long. V shed 4 bases, J shed 4 bases, and the junction held 12 bases outside the gene matches. The CDR3 DNA follows: TGTGCCAGCAGCCTATCGCCCCAGACTAGCGGGGTTTACAATGAGCAGTTCTTC. Its protein is CASSLSPQTSGVYNEQFF.

About this clonotype: The junction does not match germline at one end; this may be a read error. This chain uses TRBV27 with TRBJ2-7, with 9 bases fitting TRBD1. Germline V gene data show CDR1 as MNHEY and CDR2 as SMNVEV (reference sequence). The CDR3 loop spans 18 amino acids. CDR3 nucleotide sequence: TGTGCCAGCAGTCTATTCTCCGGGACAGGGAACCCAGGGCGCGAGCTGTACTTC. Translation: CASSLFSGTGNPGRELYF.

This clonotype was seen only a few times. This chain uses TRBV20-1 with TRBJ1-1; D is possibly TRBD1 (6 bases). V dropped 1 base and J dropped 4 bases, with 10 bases sitting between them. This CDR3 has 13 residues. CDR1 is DFQATT, CDR2 SNEGSKA, per germline (reference sequence). Written as DNA, the CDR3 is TGCAGTGCTAGAGCAGGGGAGGGCACTGAAGCTTTCTTT. Its translation is CSARAGEGTEAFF.

This chain connects TRBV29-1 to TRBJ1-2, with 9 positions matching TRBD1. CDR1 SQVTM and CDR2 ANQGSEA come from the germline V gene. V trimming: 4 bases; J trimming: 12 bases; junction bases outside the gene matches: 12. CDR3 length: 13 residues. CDR3 DNA: TGCAGCGTTGTGTCTAACAGGGGGCTTGAGGACACCTTC. Its translation is CSVVSNRGLEDTF.

Within the sample, this clonotype is medium-sized. The genes are TRBV11-3 and TRBJ1-2; 7 bases fit TRBD1. The V and J ends lost 6 bases and 5 bases, in that order; junction bases with no gene match: 12. Per the germline V gene, CDR1 is SGHNT and CDR2 is YENEEA. The CDR3 extends over 15 amino acids. The CDR3 is CASRPGQSARYGYTF. Written as DNA, the CDR3 is TGTGCCAGCAGACCGGGACAGTCAGCTCGGTATGGCTACACCTTC.

The chain carries TRBV12-3 or TRBV12-4 and TRBJ1-4, with 9 bases lining up with TRBD1. The CDR3 length is 13 residues. Trimming cost V 10 bases and J 10 bases; bases outside gene matches: 10. The CDR3 region is CATRDRVGGKLFF. The CDR3 DNA reads as TGTGCCACCCGGGACAGGGTCGGAGGAAAACTGTTTTTT.

This clonotype has more than one count but fewer than ten. J is TRBJ1-6 and V is TRBV6-1, with D possibly being TRBD1 (5 bases). V dropped 5 bases and J dropped 8 bases, with 10 bases sitting between them. This CDR3 comprises 13 residues. CDR1 and CDR2 (germline): MNHNS, SASEGT. CDR3 DNA sequence: TGTGCCAGCAGTAGGGGTCGGGATTCACCCCTCCACTTT. Its protein is CASSRGRDSPLHF.

This clonotype was observed a few times. The rearrangement uses TRBV5-5 and TRBJ1-6; D call uncertain. CDR1 is SGHKS, CDR2 YYEKEE, per germline (reference sequence). The V end was cut by 0 bases, the J end by 6 bases, with 7 bases between. This CDR3 contains 14 residues. Here the CDR3 reads CASSLGDGNSPLHF. CDR3 coding DNA: TGTGCCAGCAGCTTGGGAGACGGTAATTCACCCCTCCACTTT.

This clonotype was recorded a few times. This chain uses TRBV12-3 or TRBV12-4 with TRBJ1-2, with D tentatively TRBD1 (6 bases). V shed 3 bases and J shed 8 bases, with 7 bases lying between them. This CDR3 comprises 11 residues. The CDR3 loop reads CASSLGGGYTF. CDR3 bases: TGTGCCAGCAGTTTGGGGGGCGGCTACACCTTC.

V is TRBV6-5 and J is TRBJ1-5; no definite D call. Trimming took 2 bases from V and 0 from J, leaving 5 bases between them. CDR3 length equals 14 residues. CDR1 is MNHEY and CDR2 is SVGAGI in the germline V gene. CDR3 nucleotides: TGTGCCAGCAGTTACGGAGATAGCAATCAGCCCCAGCATTTT. This gives the protein CASSYGDSNQPQHF.

The rearrangement joins TRBV20-1 to TRBJ1-5; 7 nucleotides align to TRBD1. Trimming cost V 5 bases and J 7 bases; bases outside gene matches: 8. This CDR3 spans 13 amino acids. In germline, CDR1 is DFQATT, CDR2 SNEGSKA (reference sequence). The CDR3 reads CSAGGQAQQPQHF. In DNA form, the CDR3 reads TGCAGTGCTGGTGGACAGGCGCAACAGCCCCAGCATTTT.

This chain uses TRBV5-1 with TRBJ2-3; TRBD2 matches at 8 bases. From germline, CDR1 is SGHRS and CDR2 YFSETQ. The CDR3 has 17 amino acids. V lost 0 bases to trimming and J lost 2 bases; unmatched junction nucleotides: 8. The CDR3 is CASSLGHSGESTDTQYF. CDR3 sequence (DNA): TGCGCCAGCAGCTTGGGTCATAGCGGGGAGTCCACAGATACGCAGTATTTT.

This clonotype was detected only a few times. The rearrangement links TRBV5-1 to TRBJ2-1, with 11 bases identical to TRBD2. There are 17 residues in the CDR3. Germline V lookup: CDR1 SGHRS, CDR2 YFSETQ. Unmatched junction bases numbered 10, after V lost 0 bases and J lost 8 bases. The CDR3 nucleotides are TGCGCCAGCAGCTTGGAGGTAGCGGGGGGGCCTTTGGATGAGCAGTTCTTC. This codes for CASSLEVAGGPLDEQFF.

V and J are TRBV6-2 or TRBV6-3 and TRBJ2-5; D unclear. The CDR3 totals 10 residues. V was trimmed by 7 bases and J by 4 bases, leaving 4 bases between them. Germline assignment: CDR1 MNHEY and CDR2 SVGEGT. CDR3 sequence: CASTPETQYF. The CDR3 nucleotides are TGTGCCAGCACCCCAGAGACCCAGTACTTC.

CDR3 in amino acids: CASGRPGGADTEAFF. CDR3 nucleotides: TGTGCTAGTGGTCGTCCAGGGGGCGCGGACACTGAAGCTTTCTTT. This rearrangement joins TRBV12-5 to TRBJ1-1; 8 bases are shared with TRBD1. J lost 3 bases, V lost 5 bases, and 8 bases had no gene match. CDR3 length: 15 residues. Germline assignment: CDR1 LGHNT and CDR2 FRNRAP.

The V call is TRBV5-4, the J call TRBJ1-1; D not resolved. The CDR3 runs 12 residues. In germline, CDR1 is SGHNT, CDR2 YYREEE (reference sequence). V was shortened by 0 bases and J by 10 bases, with 10 bases between the two germline ends. The CDR3 DNA is TGTGCCAGCAGCTTGGTTGGGGTTGGAGCTTTCTTT. This codes for CASSLVGVGAFF. Drawing the rest from reference TRBV5-4 and TRBJ1-1, the complete variable domain is ETGVTQSPTHLIKTRGQQVTLRCSSQSGHNTVSWYQQALGQGPQFIFQYYREEENGRGNFPPRFSGLQFPNYSSELNVNALELDDSALYLCASSLVGVGAFFGQGTRLTVV.

The chain is built from TRBV12-3 or TRBV12-4 and TRBJ2-1; TRBD2 aligns across 8 bases. This CDR3 comprises 16 residues. The junction had 7 bases not matched to a gene; V was cut back by 5 bases and J by 1 base. Written as DNA, the CDR3 is TGTGCCAGCAGTCCCGGGAGGGGATTTTCCTACAATGAGCAGTTCTTC. Residues: CASSPGRGFSYNEQFF.

This clonotype is labeled medium-sized. J is TRBJ1-1 and V is TRBV20-1, with 8 bases identical to TRBD1. This CDR3 contains 16 residues. V trimming: 3 bases; J trimming: 1 base; junction bases outside the gene matches: 10. The germline V gene encodes CDR1 DFQATT and CDR2 SNEGSKA (reference sequence). Here the CDR3 DNA reads TGCAGTGCTAGGGATTCGGGACAGGCAAGGAACACTGAAGCTTTCTTT. Translated, it gives CSARDSGQARNTEAFF.

The gene calls are TRBV30 and TRBJ2-2, with 7 bases aligning to TRBD1. The V gene end was trimmed by 3 bases and the J gene end by 5 bases; junction bases not matched to a gene: 6. The V gene's germline CDR1 is GTSNPN and CDR2 SVGIG (reference sequence). CDR3 length: 14 amino acids. The CDR3 reads CAWREGASTGELFF. The CDR3 bases are TGTGCCTGGAGAGAGGGGGCTAGTACCGGGGAGCTGTTTTTT.

This clonotype was seen a handful of times. The chain employs TRBV6-1 and TRBJ1-6, with D unresolved. This CDR3 has 12 amino acids. CDR1 and CDR2 (germline): MNHNS, SASEGT. V dropped 5 bases and J dropped 15 bases, with 14 bases sitting between them. CDR3 bases: TGTGCCAGCAGTCCCGGAGGCAACGGCCTCCACTTT. This codes for CASSPGGNGLHF.

The gene calls are TRBV4-3 and TRBJ1-1, with D hard to call. V dropped 4 bases and J dropped 3 bases, with 18 bases sitting between them. There are 16 residues in the CDR3. Germline V CDR1 and CDR2: LGHNA, YSLEER. DNA for the CDR3: TGCGCCAGCAGCCCTCTCTCCGCGGATGGGCACACTGAAGCTTTCTTT. This translates into CASSPLSADGHTEAFF.

The genes are TRBV10-3 and TRBJ2-3; the D is unclear. From germline, CDR1 is ENHRY and CDR2 SYGVKD. V lost 9 bases and J lost 0, with 10 bases in between. The CDR3 totals 13 residues. The CDR3 sequence is CAITGVSTDTQYF. CDR3 DNA: TGTGCCATTACGGGCGTGAGCACAGATACGCAGTATTTT.

This chain links TRBV28 with TRBJ2-1, with 11 bases fitting TRBD2. The CDR3 is 16 amino acids. After removal of 5 bases from V and 4 bases from J, the junction contained 7 bases not matched to a gene. From germline, CDR1 is MDHEN and CDR2 SYDVKM. CDR3 DNA sequence: TGTGCCAGCAGTCAAGCTAGCGGGGGGACATACAATGAGCAGTTCTTC. Protein product: CASSQASGGTYNEQFF.

This chain uses TRBV6-5 with TRBJ2-7, with 9 nucleotides matching TRBD1. Germline assignment: CDR1 MNHEY and CDR2 SVGAGI. The CDR3 runs 20 residues. V was clipped by 2 bases and J by 2 bases; unmatched bases: 19. The DNA of the CDR3 is TGTGCCAGCAGTTACACTTCTTTACCGGGACAGGGAATGGCGCCCTACGAGCAGTACTTC. Translation gives CASSYTSLPGQGMAPYEQYF.

This chain links TRBV6-1 with TRBJ2-3, with D possibly TRBD1 on 5 matching bases. Trimming stripped 5 bases from V and 0 bases from J, with 6 bases between. The CDR3 consists of 13 residues. Germline-derived CDR1 and CDR2 are MNHNS and SASEGT. CDR3 nucleotides: TGTGCCAGCAGTCGACAGAGCACAGATACGCAGTATTTT. Encoded protein: CASSRQSTDTQYF.